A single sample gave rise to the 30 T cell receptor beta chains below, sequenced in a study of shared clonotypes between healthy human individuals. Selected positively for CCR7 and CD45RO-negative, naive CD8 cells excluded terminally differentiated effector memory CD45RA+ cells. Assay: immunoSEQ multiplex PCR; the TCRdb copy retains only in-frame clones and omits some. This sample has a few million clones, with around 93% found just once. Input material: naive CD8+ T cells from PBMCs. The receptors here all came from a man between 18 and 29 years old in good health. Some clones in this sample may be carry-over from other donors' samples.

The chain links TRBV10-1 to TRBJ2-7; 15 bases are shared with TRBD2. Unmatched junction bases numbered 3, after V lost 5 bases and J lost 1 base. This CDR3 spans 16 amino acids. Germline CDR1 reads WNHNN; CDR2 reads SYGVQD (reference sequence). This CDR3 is CASSLGLAGGSYEQYF. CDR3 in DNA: TGCGCCAGCAGTCTGGGACTAGCGGGAGGTTCCTACGAGCAGTACTTC.

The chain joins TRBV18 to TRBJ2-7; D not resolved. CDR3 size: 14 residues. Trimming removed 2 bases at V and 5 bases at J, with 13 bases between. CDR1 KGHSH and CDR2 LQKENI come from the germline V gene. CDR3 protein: CASSPFGLVDEQYF. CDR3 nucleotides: TGTGCCAGCTCACCATTTGGGCTAGTTGACGAGCAGTACTTC.

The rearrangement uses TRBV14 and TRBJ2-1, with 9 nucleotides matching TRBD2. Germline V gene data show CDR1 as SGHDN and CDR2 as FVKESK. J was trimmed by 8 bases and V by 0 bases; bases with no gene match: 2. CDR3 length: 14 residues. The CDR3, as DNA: TGTGCCAGCAGCCAAGATGCGGGAGGGGATGAGCAGTTCTTC. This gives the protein CASSQDAGGDEQFF. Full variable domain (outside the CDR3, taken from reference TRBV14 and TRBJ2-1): EAGVTQFPSHSVIEKGQTVTLRCDPISGHDNLYWYRRVMGKEIKFLLHFVKESKQDESGMPNNRFLAERTGGTYSTLKVQPAELEDSGVYFCASSQDAGGDEQFFGPGTRLTVL.

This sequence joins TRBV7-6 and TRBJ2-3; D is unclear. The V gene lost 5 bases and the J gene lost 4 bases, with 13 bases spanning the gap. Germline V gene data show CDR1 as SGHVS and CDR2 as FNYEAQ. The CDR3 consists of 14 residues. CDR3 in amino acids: CASSRKPGPDTQYF. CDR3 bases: TGTGCCAGCAGCCGAAAGCCAGGACCAGATACGCAGTATTTT.

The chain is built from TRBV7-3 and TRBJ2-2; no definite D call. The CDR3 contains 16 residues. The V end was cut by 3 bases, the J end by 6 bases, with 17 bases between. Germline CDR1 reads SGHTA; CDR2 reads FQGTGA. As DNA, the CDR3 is TGTGCCAGCAGCTTCATTAGGCAGGAGAAAGCCGGGGAGCTGTTTTTT. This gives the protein CASSFIRQEKAGELFF.

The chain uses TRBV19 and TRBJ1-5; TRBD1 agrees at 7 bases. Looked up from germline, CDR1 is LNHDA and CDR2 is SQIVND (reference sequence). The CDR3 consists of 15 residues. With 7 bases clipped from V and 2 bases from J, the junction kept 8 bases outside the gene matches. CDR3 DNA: TGTGCCAGTAAAGAAAACAGGGGAGGCAATCAGCCCCAGCATTTT. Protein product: CASKENRGGNQPQHF.

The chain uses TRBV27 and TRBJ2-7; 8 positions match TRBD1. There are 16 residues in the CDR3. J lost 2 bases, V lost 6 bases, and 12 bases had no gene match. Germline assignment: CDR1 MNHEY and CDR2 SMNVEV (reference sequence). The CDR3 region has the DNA TGTGCCAGCAGCCCCAGCTCGGGACAGGCTACCTACGAGCAGTACTTC. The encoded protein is CASSPSSGQATYEQYF.

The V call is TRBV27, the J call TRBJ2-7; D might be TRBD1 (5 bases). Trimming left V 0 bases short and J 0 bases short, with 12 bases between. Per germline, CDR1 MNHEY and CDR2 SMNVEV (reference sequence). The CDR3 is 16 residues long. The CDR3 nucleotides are TGTGCCAGCAGTTTATCAAAGGGGCAGGCCTCCTACGAGCAGTACTTC. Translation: CASSLSKGQASYEQYF.

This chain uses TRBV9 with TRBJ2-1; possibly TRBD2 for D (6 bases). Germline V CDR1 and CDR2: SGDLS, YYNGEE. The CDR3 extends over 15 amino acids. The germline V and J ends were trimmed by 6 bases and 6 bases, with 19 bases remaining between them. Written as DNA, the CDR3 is TGTGCCAGCACCCGTAGTGGGACTCCACTCAATGAGCAGTTCTTC. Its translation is CASTRSGTPLNEQFF.

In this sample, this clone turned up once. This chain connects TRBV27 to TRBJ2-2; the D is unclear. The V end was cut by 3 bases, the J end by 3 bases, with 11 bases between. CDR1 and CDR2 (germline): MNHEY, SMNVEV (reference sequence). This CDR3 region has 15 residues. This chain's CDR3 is CASSFLASDTGELFF. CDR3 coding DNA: TGTGCCAGCAGTTTCTTAGCCTCTGACACCGGGGAGCTGTTTTTT.

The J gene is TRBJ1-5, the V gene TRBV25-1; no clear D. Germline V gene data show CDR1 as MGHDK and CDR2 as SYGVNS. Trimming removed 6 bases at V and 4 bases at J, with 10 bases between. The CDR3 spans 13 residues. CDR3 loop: CASSDAGNQPQHF. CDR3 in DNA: TGTGCCAGCAGCGACGCCGGTAATCAGCCCCAGCATTTT. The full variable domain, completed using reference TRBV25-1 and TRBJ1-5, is EADIYQTPRYLVIGTGKKITLECSQTMGHDKMYWYQQDPGMELHLIHYSYGVNSTEKGDLSSESTVSRIRTEHFPLTLESARPSHTSQYLCASSDAGNQPQHFGDGTRLSIL.

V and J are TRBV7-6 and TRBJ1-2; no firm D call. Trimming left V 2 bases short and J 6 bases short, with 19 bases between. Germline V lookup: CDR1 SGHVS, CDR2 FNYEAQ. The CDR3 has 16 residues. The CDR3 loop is CASSLNPTRSYDGYTF. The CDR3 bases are TGTGCCAGCAGCTTAAACCCGACACGATCTTACGATGGCTACACCTTC.

In DNA form, the CDR3 reads TGTGCCAGCAGCGAAGGGACTAGTGATACGCAGTATTTT. Its protein is CASSEGTSDTQYF. This chain uses TRBV7-2 with TRBJ2-3; TRBD2 aligns across 8 bases. CDR1 and CDR2 from the germline V gene are SGHTA and FQGNSA. V was pared by 5 bases and J by 6 bases, with 4 bases of the junction left unmatched. The CDR3 is made up of 13 amino acids.

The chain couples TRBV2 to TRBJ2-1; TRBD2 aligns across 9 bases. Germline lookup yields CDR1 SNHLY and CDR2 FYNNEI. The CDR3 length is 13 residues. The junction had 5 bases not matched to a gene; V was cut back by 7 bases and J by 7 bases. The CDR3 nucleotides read TGTGCCAGCACCCTAGCGGGATTGAATGAGCAGTTCTTC. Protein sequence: CASTLAGLNEQFF.

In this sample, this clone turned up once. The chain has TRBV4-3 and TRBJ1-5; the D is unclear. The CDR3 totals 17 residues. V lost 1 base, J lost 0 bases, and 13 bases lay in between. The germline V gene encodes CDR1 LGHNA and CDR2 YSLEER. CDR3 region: CASSQGFGQYSNQPQHF. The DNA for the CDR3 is TGCGCCAGCAGCCAAGGATTTGGGCAGTATAGCAATCAGCCCCAGCATTTT.

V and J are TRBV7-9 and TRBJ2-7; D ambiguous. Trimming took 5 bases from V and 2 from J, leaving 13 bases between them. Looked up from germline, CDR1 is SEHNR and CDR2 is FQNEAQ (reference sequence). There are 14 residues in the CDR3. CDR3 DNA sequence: TGTGCCAGCAGCCCAAACAACAGAGCCTACGAGCAGTACTTC. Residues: CASSPNNRAYEQYF.

DNA for the CDR3: TGTGCCAGCAGTCTTCAGACTAGCGGAGGTTGGGAGACCCAGTACTTC. Its protein product is CASSLQTSGGWETQYF. This sequence joins TRBV28 and TRBJ2-5; 9 bases map to TRBD2. The CDR3 extends over 16 amino acids. V trimming: 5 bases; J trimming: 5 bases; junction bases outside the gene matches: 12. Germline CDR1 MDHEN, CDR2 SYDVKM.

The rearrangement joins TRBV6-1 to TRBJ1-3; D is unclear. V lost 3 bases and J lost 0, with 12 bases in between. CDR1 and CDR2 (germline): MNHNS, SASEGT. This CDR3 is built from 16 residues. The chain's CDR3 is CASSDVRVHSGNTIYF. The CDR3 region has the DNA TGTGCCAGCAGTGACGTCCGAGTCCACTCTGGAAACACCATATATTTT.

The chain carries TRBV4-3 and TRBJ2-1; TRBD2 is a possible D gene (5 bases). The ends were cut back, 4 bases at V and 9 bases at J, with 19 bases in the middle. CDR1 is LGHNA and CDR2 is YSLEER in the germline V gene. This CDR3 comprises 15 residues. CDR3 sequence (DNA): TGCGCCAGCAGCCGTACCCACCGGGAAGGTTCTGAGCAGTTCTTC. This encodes CASSRTHREGSEQFF.

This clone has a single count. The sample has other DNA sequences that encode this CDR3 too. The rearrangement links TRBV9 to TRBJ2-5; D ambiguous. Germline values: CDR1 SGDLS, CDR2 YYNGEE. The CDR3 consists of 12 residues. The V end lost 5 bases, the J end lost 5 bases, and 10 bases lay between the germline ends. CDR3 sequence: CASRGLGETQYF. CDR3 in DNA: TGTGCCAGCAGAGGGCTTGGGGAGACCCAGTACTTC.

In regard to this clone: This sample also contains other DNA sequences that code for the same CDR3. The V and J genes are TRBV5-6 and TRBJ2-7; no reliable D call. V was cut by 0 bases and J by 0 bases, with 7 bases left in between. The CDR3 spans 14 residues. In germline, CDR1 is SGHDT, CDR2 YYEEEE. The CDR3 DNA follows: TGTGCCAGCAGCTTGGACAGCCTCTCCTACGAGCAGTACTTC. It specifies CASSLDSLSYEQYF.

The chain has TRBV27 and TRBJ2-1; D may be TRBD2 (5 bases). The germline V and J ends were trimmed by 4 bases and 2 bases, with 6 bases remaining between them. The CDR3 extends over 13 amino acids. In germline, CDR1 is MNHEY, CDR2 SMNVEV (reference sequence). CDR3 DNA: TGTGCCAGCAGTTCAGCGGCCTACAATGAGCAGTTCTTC. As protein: CASSSAAYNEQFF.

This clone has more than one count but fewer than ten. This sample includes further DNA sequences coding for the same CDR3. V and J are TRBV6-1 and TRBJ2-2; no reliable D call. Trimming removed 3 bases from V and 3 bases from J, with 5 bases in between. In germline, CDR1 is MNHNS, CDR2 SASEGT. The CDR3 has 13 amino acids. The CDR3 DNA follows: TGTGCCAGCAGTGAGTACTACACCGGGGAGCTGTTTTTT. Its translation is CASSEYYTGELFF.

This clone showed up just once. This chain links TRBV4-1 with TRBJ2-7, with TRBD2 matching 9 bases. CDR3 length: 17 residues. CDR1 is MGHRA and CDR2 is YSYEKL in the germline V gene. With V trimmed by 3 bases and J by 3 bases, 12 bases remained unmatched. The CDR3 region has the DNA TGCGCCAGCAGCCAGGTCGCGCCACTAGCGGGTAACTACGAGCAGTACTTC. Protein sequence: CASSQVAPLAGNYEQYF.

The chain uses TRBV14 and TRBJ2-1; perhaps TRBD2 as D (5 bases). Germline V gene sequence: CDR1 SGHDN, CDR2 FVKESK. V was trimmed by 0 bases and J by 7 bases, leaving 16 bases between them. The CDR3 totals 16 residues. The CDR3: CASSQDGEGWINEQFF. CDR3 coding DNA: TGTGCCAGCAGCCAAGATGGAGAGGGATGGATTAATGAGCAGTTCTTC.

The CDR3 is CASSSSGPTPRLTGEQYF. Written as DNA, the CDR3 is TGTGCCAGCAGTTCGAGCGGGCCCACCCCTCGTCTTACGGGGGAGCAGTACTTC. This rearrangement joins TRBV27 to TRBJ2-7; possible D gene TRBD2, 6 bases. CDR3 size: 18 residues. V lost 4 bases to trimming and J lost 7 bases, with 29 bases between them. Germline loops: CDR1 MNHEY, CDR2 SMNVEV (reference sequence).

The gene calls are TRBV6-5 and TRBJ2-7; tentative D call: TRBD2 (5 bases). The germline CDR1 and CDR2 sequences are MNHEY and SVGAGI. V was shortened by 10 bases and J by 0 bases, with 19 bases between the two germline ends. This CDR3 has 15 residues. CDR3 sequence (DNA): TGTGCCAAGCCCTGGGAAACTAGGTTCTCCTACGAGCAGTACTTC. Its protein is CAKPWETRFSYEQYF.

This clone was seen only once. CDR3 sequence: CASSVQGARELFF. CDR3 coding DNA: TGTGCCAGCAGCGTACAGGGGGCAAGGGAGCTGTTTTTT. The chain carries TRBV9 and TRBJ2-2, with 8 bases matching TRBD1. In germline, CDR1 is SGDLS, CDR2 YYNGEE. The CDR3 length is 13 residues. V was pared by 1 base and J by 9 bases, with 2 bases of the junction left unmatched.

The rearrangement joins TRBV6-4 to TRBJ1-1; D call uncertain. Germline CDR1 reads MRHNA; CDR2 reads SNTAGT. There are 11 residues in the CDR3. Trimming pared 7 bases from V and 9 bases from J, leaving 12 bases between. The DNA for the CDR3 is TGTGCCAGCACATCCGGGCGACAAGCTTTCTTT. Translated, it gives CASTSGRQAFF.

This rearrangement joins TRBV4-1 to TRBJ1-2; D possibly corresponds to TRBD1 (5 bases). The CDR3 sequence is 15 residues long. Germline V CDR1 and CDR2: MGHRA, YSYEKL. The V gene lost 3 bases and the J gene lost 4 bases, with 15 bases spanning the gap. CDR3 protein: CASSHGGRAPYGYTF. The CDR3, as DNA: TGCGCCAGCAGCCACGGCGGCAGGGCCCCCTATGGCTACACCTTC.